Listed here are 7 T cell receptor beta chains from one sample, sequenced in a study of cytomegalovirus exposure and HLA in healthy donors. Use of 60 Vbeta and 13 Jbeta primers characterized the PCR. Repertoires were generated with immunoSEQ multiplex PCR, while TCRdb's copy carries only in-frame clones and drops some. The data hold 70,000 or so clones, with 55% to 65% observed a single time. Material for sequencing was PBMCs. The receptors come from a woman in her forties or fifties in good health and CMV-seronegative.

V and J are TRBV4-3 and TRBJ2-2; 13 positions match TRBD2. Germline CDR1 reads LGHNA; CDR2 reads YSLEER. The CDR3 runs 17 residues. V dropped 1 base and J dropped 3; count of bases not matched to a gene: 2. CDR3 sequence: CASSQGLAGGYTGELFF. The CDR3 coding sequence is TGCGCCAGCAGCCAAGGACTAGCGGGAGGTTACACCGGGGAGCTGTTTTTT.

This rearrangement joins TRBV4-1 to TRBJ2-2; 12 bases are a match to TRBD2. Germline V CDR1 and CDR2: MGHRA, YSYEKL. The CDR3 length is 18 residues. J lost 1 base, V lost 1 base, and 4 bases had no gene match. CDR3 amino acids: CASSQGLTSGGNTGELFF. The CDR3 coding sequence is TGCGCCAGCAGCCAAGGTTTGACTAGCGGGGGGAACACCGGGGAGCTGTTTTTT.

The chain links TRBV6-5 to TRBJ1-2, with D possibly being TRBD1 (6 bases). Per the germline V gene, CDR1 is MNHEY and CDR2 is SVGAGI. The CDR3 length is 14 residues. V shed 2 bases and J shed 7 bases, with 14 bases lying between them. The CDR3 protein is CASSYGVRRGGYTF. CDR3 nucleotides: TGTGCCAGCAGTTACGGGGTCCGCAGGGGTGGCTACACCTTC.

CDR3 nucleotide sequence: TGTGCCATCAGTGTCCGGGACACCTACGAGCAGTACTTC. This gives the protein CAISVRDTYEQYF. This chain links TRBV10-3 with TRBJ2-7, with a possible D match to TRBD1 (6 bases). CDR3 length: 13 amino acids. V lost 4 bases to trimming and J lost 2 bases, with 9 bases between them. From germline, CDR1 is ENHRY and CDR2 SYGVKD.

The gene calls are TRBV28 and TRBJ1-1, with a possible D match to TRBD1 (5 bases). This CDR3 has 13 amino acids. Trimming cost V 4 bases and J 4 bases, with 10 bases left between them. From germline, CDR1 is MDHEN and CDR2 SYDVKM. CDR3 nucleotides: TGTGCCAGCAGTTACCGGGGGGGCACTGAAGCTTTCTTT. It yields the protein CASSYRGGTEAFF.

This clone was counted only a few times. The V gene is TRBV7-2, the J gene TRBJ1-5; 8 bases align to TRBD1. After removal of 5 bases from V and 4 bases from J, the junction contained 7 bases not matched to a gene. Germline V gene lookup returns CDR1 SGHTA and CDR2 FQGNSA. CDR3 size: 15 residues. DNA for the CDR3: TGTGCCAGCAGCCAACCAGGGGGCTTTAATCAGCCCCAGCATTTT. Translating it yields CASSQPGGFNQPQHF.

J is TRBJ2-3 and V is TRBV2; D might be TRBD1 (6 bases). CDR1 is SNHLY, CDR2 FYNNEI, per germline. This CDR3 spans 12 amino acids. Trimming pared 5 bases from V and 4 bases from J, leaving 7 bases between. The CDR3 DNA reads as TGTGCCAGCAGTCCAGGGGCAGATACGCAGTATTTT. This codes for CASSPGADTQYF. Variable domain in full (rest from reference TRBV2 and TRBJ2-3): EPEVTQTPSHQVTQMGQEVILRCVPISNHLYFYWYRQILGQKVEFLVSFYNNEISEKSEIFDDQFSVERPDGSNFTLKIRSTKLEDSAMYFCASSPGADTQYFGPGTRLTVL.